A selection of T cell receptor beta chains follows, all from one sample in a study of T-cell reconstitution after alpha-beta-depleted transplantation in children. TCRdb reprocessed the PCR reads via MiXCR and lists one record per CDR3 protein. The sample comprises approximately 1,000,000 distinct CDR3 sequences, 25% to 30% of which are singletons, and roughly 27% rests with the top ten. The sample was PBMCs, mostly from graft donor cells, taken 360 days after TCRalphabeta/CD19-depleted stem cell transplant. The receptors were sampled from a boy under two years old who had a stem cell transplant for SCID, so the T cells may come from the graft donor. The CDR3 runs from the conserved cysteine through the conserved F or W. Fields, in order: clone size, V gene, D gene, CDR3 length, J gene, CDR3 DNA, CDR3 protein. The D gene is left open where the match is weak. The size field is filled for only some rows; it gives once, few, many or a size class.

>NA|TRBV28|NA|14|TRBJ2-1
TGTGCCAGCACCAGGGGGGGGGAAAATCAGGGAGGGTTCTTC
CASTRGGENQGGFF
>few|TRBV29-1|NA|14|TRBJ2-2
TGCAGCGTTGAGGGGGCGCAGGGCACCGGGGAGCTGTTTTTT
CSVEGAQGTGELFF
>few|TRBV12-3/TRBV12-4|NA|13|TRBJ2-5
TGTGCCAGCAGGATGGGGGCCCAAGAGACCCAGTACTTC
CASRMGAQETQYF
>NA|TRBV5-1|NA|16|TRBJ2-3
TGCGCCAGCAGCTTGTTTCCGGGACTCGACACAGATACGCAGTATTTT
CASSLFPGLDTDTQYF
>NA|TRBV28|NA|14|TRBJ1-6
TGTGCCAGCAGGCACAGGGTTGCGTATTCACCCCTCCACTTT
CASRHRVAYSPLHF
>NA|TRBV3-1|TRBD1|16|TRBJ1-1
TGTGCCAGCAGTCCCAGAAAGACAGGGGGCTTTACTGAAGCTTTCTTT
CASSPRKTGGFTEAFF
>NA|TRBV28|NA|16|TRBJ1-5
TGTGCCAGCAGTTTACCCCGGACAGATAGCAATCAGCCCCAGCATTTT
CASSLPRTDSNQPQHF
>NA|TRBV29-1|NA|14|TRBJ2-7
TGCAGCGTTGCAGGGAAACTACCGGCCTACGAGCAGTACTTC
CSVAGKLPAYEQYF
>NA|TRBV18|NA|15|TRBJ2-7
TGTGCCAGCTCACCACCCGGGGTTGGCACCTACGAGCAGTACTTC
CASSPPGVGTYEQYF
>NA|TRBV12-3/TRBV12-4|NA|16|TRBJ2-2
TGTGCCAGCAGACCGGGACTGACTCTTTACACCGGGGAGCTGTTTTTT
CASRPGLTLYTGELFF
>NA|TRBV2|NA|13|TRBJ2-7
TGTGCCAGCAAGGCGGACAGCCCCTACGAGCAGTACTTC
CASKADSPYEQYF
>few|TRBV5-1|NA|15|TRBJ1-1
TGCGCCAGCAGCTTGGCGCAGCTGGTGAACACTGAAGCTTTCTTT
CASSLAQLVNTEAFF
>NA|TRBV12-3/TRBV12-4|TRBD2|13|TRBJ2-5
TGTGCCAGCAGTCGCGAAACGGGAGGGACCCAGTACTTC
CASSRETGGTQYF
>NA|TRBV5-5|NA|12|TRBJ2-1
TGTGCCAGCAGCTTGGTCGCGGATGAGCAGTTCTTC
CASSLVADEQFF
>few|TRBV20-1|NA|14|TRBJ2-7
TGCAGTGCTAGGAGGGGGATAGGTTCGTACGAGCAGTACTTC
CSARRGIGSYEQYF
>NA|TRBV11-2|NA|15|TRBJ2-3
TGTGCCAGCAGCTTATACTCAGGGGCAACAGATACGCAGTATTTT
CASSLYSGATDTQYF
>few|TRBV4-2|NA|13|TRBJ1-1
TGTGCCAGCAGCCAAGGGACAGACCCTGAAGCTTTCTTT
CASSQGTDPEAFF
>NA|TRBV4-1|NA|14|TRBJ2-3
TGCGCCAGCAGCCAAGATCACAACACAGATACGCAGTATTTT
CASSQDHNTDTQYF
>many|TRBV2|NA|11|TRBJ2-7
TGTGCCAGCAGTCCACAGTACGAGCAGTACTTC
CASSPQYEQYF
>once|TRBV10-3|NA|17|TRBJ1-3
TGTGCCATCAGTGAGTCCCGGGGCTACGCATCTGGAAACACCATATATTTT
CAISESRGYASGNTIYF
>few|TRBV28|TRBD1|16|TRBJ2-7
TGTGCCAGCAGTTTCGACACTCAGGGACAGTCCTACGAGCAGTACTTC
CASSFDTQGQSYEQYF
>NA|TRBV20-1|NA|14|TRBJ1-1
TGCAGTGCTGGGGGAATGACCATGAACACTGAAGCTTTCTTT
CSAGGMTMNTEAFF
>few|TRBV12-3/TRBV12-4|NA|14|TRBJ1-1
TGTGCCAGCAGTTTCCATGGCAGCCTAAATGAAGCTTTCTTT
CASSFHGSLNEAFF
>NA|TRBV20-1|TRBD1|15|TRBJ2-4
TGCAGTGCAAACACAGGGGGTAATATGCGAAACATTCAGTACTTC
CSANTGGNMRNIQYF
>few|TRBV2|NA|15|TRBJ2-3
TGTGCCAGCACCCTGGGACATCGGGGCACAGATACGCAGTATTTT
CASTLGHRGTDTQYF
>few|TRBV29-1|TRBD2|17|TRBJ2-1
TGCAGCGTTCAGTGGGCGGGGGGGACGAGCTCCTACAATGAGCAGTTCTTC
CSVQWAGGTSSYNEQFF
>few|TRBV18|NA|15|TRBJ2-1
TGTGCCAGCTCGCCCGGACCTCTAAACTACAATGAGCAGTTCTTC
CASSPGPLNYNEQFF
>NA|TRBV5-6|NA|16|TRBJ2-3
TGTGCCCGAACCCCCCCGGAAAGGCCCCACACAGATACGCAGTATTTT
CARTPPERPHTDTQYF
>NA|TRBV19|NA|14|TRBJ2-5
TGTGCCAGTAGTATAGTTGGAGTCAGGGCGACCCAGTACTTC
CASSIVGVRATQYF
>NA|TRBV6-5|NA|16|TRBJ2-2
TGTGCCAGCAGTTACACGGCAGGGACCTTTGGGGGGGAGCTGTTTTTT
CASSYTAGTFGGELFF
>NA|TRBV5-5|TRBD1|15|TRBJ2-1
TGTGCCAGCAGCTCTGGGACAGGGAGGGGGAAGGGGCAGTTCTTC
CASSSGTGRGKGQFF
>few|TRBV7-8|NA|15|TRBJ2-6
TGTGCCAGCAGCTTATCTCGCTCTGGGGCCAACGTCCTGACTTTC
CASSLSRSGANVLTF
>NA|TRBV5-1|NA|14|TRBJ2-5
TGCGCCAGCACCTTGGGACACAAAATCGAGACCCAGTACTTC
CASTLGHKIETQYF
>few|TRBV4-3|NA|15|TRBJ2-3
TGCGCCAGCAGCCAAGAGGGCAGGGAAACAGATACGCAGTATTTT
CASSQEGRETDTQYF
>NA|TRBV9|TRBD2|14|TRBJ2-3
TGTGCCAGCAGCGTAGGGACTAGCAGAGATACGCAGTATTTT
CASSVGTSRDTQYF
>NA|TRBV6-5|TRBD1|16|TRBJ1-6
TGTGCCAGCAGTTCCCTGGACAGGGGCGGGAATTCACCCCTCCACTTT
CASSSLDRGGNSPLHF
>NA|TRBV28|TRBD1|13|TRBJ2-1
TGTGCCAGCAGAAGGGACAGGGTGCGGGAGCAGTTCTTC
CASRRDRVREQFF
>NA|TRBV5-1|NA|15|TRBJ2-6
TGCGCCAGCAGCCTCATCACCTCTGGGGCCAACGTCCTGACTTTC
CASSLITSGANVLTF
>few|TRBV20-1|NA|14|TRBJ2-3
TGCAGTGCACCTCTCAGGGCTAGTGGAGATACGCAGTATTTT
CSAPLRASGDTQYF
>NA|TRBV28|NA|17|TRBJ2-1
TGTGCCAGCAGTCTGACCGTGGGTCCTGGCTCCTACAATGAGCAGTTCTTC
CASSLTVGPGSYNEQFF
>many|TRBV5-1|NA|14|TRBJ2-2
TGCGCCAGCAGCTTGGAGAGGGGCACCGGGGAGCTGTTTTTT
CASSLERGTGELFF
>NA|TRBV6-1|TRBD1|15|TRBJ1-6
TGTGCCAGCAGCCAACAGGGGGGTGGTGGGTCACCCCTCCACTTT
CASSQQGGGGSPLHF
>NA|TRBV20-1|NA|13|TRBJ1-4
TGCAGTGCCCCCGGGTCTGGAGATGAAAAACTGTTTTTT
CSAPGSGDEKLFF
>few|TRBV28|TRBD1|17|TRBJ1-5
TGTGCCAGCAGTTCCGGGACAGGGGACTTTAGCAATCAGCCCCAGCATTTT
CASSSGTGDFSNQPQHF
>NA|TRBV20-1|NA|14|TRBJ1-3
TGCAGTGCTAGCCCAGGGGCGCTGGGAAACACCATATATTTT
CSASPGALGNTIYF
>many|TRBV12-3/TRBV12-4|TRBD1|13|TRBJ1-2
TGTGCCAGCAGTCCTACAGGGGAAGGCGGCTACACCTTC
CASSPTGEGGYTF
>few|TRBV29-1|NA|14|TRBJ2-3
TGCAGCGTTGAAGAGCAGCTAGAAGCAGATACGCAGTATTTT
CSVEEQLEADTQYF
>NA|TRBV5-6|NA|13|TRBJ1-2
TGTGCCAGCAGCTTCCCTCAGGGAGATGGCTACACCTTC
CASSFPQGDGYTF
>few|TRBV10-3|NA|13|TRBJ1-2
TGTGCCATCACCCGAGAGCGCAGTCATGGCTACACCTTC
CAITRERSHGYTF
>NA|TRBV19|TRBD1|16|TRBJ2-2
TGTGCCAGTAGTGCCCGGGGACAGTTGAACACCGGGGAGCTGTTTTTT
CASSARGQLNTGELFF
>NA|TRBV7-9|NA|15|TRBJ2-7
TGTGCCAGCAGCTTAGCGTCGCCAGGGAGTTACGAGCAGTACTTC
CASSLASPGSYEQYF
>few|TRBV5-1|NA|14|TRBJ2-1
TGCGCCAGCAGCTTGTTGGGGGGATGGGATGAGCAGTTCTTC
CASSLLGGWDEQFF
>few|TRBV29-1|TRBD1|12|TRBJ2-7
TGCAGCGTTGGGGACAGCTTCTACGAGCAGTACTTC
CSVGDSFYEQYF
>NA|TRBV5-1|NA|14|TRBJ2-7
TGCGCCAGCAGCGCGGACGCGGCCACCTACGAGCAGTACTTC
CASSADAATYEQYF
>NA|TRBV7-2|NA|16|TRBJ2-7
TGTGCCAGCAGCTTAGGGTGGGAAGTCCTCCCCTACGAGCAGTACTTC
CASSLGWEVLPYEQYF